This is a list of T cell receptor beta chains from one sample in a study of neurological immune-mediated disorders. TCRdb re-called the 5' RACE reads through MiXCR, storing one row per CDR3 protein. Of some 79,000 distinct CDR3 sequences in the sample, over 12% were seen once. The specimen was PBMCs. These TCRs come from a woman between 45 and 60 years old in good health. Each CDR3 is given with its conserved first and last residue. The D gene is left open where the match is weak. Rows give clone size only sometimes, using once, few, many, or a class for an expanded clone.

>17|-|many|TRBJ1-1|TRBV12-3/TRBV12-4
TGTGCCAGCAGTTCTTCCCTAGCCGCGGGGAAGAACACTGAAGCTTTCTTT
CASSSSLAAGKNTEAFF
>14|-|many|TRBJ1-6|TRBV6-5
TGTGCCAGCAGAGGGACGGGTTATAATTCACCCCTCCACTTT
CASRGTGYNSPLHF
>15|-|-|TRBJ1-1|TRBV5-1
TGCGCCAGCAGCCGTGACACCGCGGGGGACACTGAAGCTTTCTTT
CASSRDTAGDTEAFF
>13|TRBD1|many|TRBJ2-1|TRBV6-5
TGTGCCAGCAGTTACGGGACAGGGAATGAGCAGTTCTTC
CASSYGTGNEQFF
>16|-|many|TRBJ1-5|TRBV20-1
TGCAGTGCTATTCCCTGGGGGGGGACTAGCAATCAGCCCCAGCATTTT
CSAIPWGGTSNQPQHF
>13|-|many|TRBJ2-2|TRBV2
TGTGCCAGCACTCCACAGGGCGGCGGGGAGCTGTTTTTT
CASTPQGGGELFF
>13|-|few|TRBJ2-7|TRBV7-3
TGTGCCAGCAGCAACCCGGGCACCTACGAGCAGTACTTC
CASSNPGTYEQYF
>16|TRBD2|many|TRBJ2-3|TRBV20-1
TGCAGTGCCATCGGGACTAGCGGGAGTAGCACAGATACGCAGTATTTT
CSAIGTSGSSTDTQYF
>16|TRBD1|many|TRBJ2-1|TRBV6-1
TGTGCCAGCAGTGTACTCCACAGGGGAATCTACAATGAGCAGTTCTTC
CASSVLHRGIYNEQFF
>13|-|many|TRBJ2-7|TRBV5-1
TGCGCCAGCAGCTTGGAGGGGAGTCACGAGCAGTACTTC
CASSLEGSHEQYF
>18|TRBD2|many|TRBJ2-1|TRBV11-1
TGTGCCAGCAGCCCTCCGGGACTAGCGGGAGGTTCCTACAATGAGCAGTTCTTC
CASSPPGLAGGSYNEQFF
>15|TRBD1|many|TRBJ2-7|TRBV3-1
TGTGCCAGCAGCCGGGGGGGACAGGGCCCCTACGAGCAGTACTTC
CASSRGGQGPYEQYF